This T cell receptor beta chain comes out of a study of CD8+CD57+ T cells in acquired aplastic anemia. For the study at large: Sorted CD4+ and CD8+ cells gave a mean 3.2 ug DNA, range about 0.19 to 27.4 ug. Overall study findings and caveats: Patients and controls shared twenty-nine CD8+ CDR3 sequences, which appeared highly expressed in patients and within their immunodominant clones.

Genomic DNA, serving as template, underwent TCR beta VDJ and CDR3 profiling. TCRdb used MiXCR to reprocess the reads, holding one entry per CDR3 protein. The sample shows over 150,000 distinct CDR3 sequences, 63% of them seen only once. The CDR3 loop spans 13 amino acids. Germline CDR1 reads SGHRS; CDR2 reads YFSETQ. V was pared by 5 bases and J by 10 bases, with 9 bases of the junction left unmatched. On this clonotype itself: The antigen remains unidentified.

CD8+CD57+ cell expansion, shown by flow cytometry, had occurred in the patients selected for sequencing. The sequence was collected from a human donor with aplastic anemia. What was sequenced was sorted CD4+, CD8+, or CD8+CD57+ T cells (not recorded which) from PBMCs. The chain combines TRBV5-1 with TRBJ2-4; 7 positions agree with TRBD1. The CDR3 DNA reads TGCGCCAGCAGTTCAGGGGGATCTATAATTCAGTACTTC. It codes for CASSSGGSIIQYF.